This T cell receptor beta chain was observed in a study of cytomegalovirus exposure and HLA in healthy donors. This clone has only one observation. Its specificity is unknown. General study findings and limits: It was shown in a later analysis that HLA-associated TCR beta chains were more clonally expanded than other, equally common chains.

Healthy people donating bone marrow made up the donors. The study ran its PCR with 60 Vbeta and 13 Jbeta primers. Clones were sequenced by immunoSEQ multiplex PCR, and TCRdb holds only the in-frame ones, with some missing. The sample lists roughly 55,000 clones; about 76% were seen once. Trimming pared 2 bases from V and 3 bases from J, leaving 6 bases between. CDR1 and CDR2 from the germline V gene are SGHTA and FQGNSA. The CDR3 extends over 13 amino acids. Specimen: PBMCs. This chain joins TRBV7-2 and TRBJ2-3; tentatively, D is TRBD2 (6 bases). The clonotype comes from a female donor in good health and CMV-seronegative. CDR3 sequence: CASSLSGTDTQYF. The CDR3 DNA reads TGTGCCAGCAGCTTAAGCGGGACAGATACGCAGTATTTT.